This T cell receptor beta chain was documented in a study of CXCR3-negative and CXCR3-positive naive CD8 T cells. General study findings and limits: Diversity in memory CD8+ cells fell much lower than the comparably high levels seen in both naive subsets.

Preparation of TRB cDNA libraries relied on 5' RACE carrying UMI labels. Following a re-call of the 5' RACE reads, TCRdb has one entry per CDR3 protein and lacks DNA. This repertoire includes tens of thousands of distinct CDR3 sequences. Concerning this clonotype itself: Its matching antigen is unknown.

The sequenced material came from naive CXCR3- CD8+ T cells from blood. Subset denoted: CD45RO-CCR7+CD27+CD95- naive CD8+ T cells lacking CXCR3 (TNR3-). This clonotype was obtained from a human donor in good health. Some clones in this sample may be carry-over from other donors' samples.

CDR3 in amino acids: CASTLGLAGAYEQYF. The gene calls are TRBV6-2 or TRBV6-3 and TRBJ2-7; lacking DNA, the TRBD2 call made by TCRdb goes unchecked. The V gene's germline CDR1 is MNHEY and CDR2 SVGEGT. This CDR3 is 15 amino acids long.